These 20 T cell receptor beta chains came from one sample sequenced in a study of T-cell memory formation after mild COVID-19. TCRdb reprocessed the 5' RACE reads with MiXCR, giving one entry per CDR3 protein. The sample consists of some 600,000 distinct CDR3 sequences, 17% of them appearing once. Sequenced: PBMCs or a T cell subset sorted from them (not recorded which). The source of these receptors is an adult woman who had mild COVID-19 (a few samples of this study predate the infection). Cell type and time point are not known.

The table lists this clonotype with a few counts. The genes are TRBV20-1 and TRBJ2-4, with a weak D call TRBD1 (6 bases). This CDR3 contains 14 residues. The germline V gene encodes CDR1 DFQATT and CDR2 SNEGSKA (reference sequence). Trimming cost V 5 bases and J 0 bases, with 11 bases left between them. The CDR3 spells CSAPGDTAKNIQYF. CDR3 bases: TGCAGTGCTCCAGGGGATACAGCCAAAAACATTCAGTACTTC.

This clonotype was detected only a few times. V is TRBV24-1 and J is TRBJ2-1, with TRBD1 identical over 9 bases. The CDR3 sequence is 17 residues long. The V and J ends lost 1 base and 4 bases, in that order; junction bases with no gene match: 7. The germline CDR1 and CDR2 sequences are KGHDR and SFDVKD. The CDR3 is CATSDFSTGQGYNEQFF. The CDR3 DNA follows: TGTGCCACCAGTGATTTCTCGACGGGACAGGGTTACAATGAGCAGTTCTTC.

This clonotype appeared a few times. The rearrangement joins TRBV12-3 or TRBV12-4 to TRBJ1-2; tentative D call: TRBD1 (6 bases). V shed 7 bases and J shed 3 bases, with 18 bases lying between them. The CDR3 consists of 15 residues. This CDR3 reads CASTTNRGGYYGYTF. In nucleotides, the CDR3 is TGTGCCAGCACCACGAATCGTGGGGGCTACTATGGCTACACCTTC.

The CDR3 spells CASSLAGLADETQYF. The CDR3 DNA reads as TGTGCCAGCAGCTTAGCGGGACTAGCGGACGAGACCCAGTACTTC. The gene calls are TRBV7-9 and TRBJ2-5, with 11 bases lining up with TRBD2. This CDR3 has 15 amino acids. Germline V gives CDR1 SEHNR, CDR2 FQNEAQ (reference sequence). Trimming cost V 0 bases and J 5 bases; bases outside gene matches: 2. The whole variable domain, filled in from reference TRBV7-9 and TRBJ2-5, reads DTGVSQNPRHKITKRGQNVTFRCDPISEHNRLYWYRQTLGQGPEFLTYFQNEAQLEKSRLLSDRFSAERPKGSFSTLEIQRTEQGDSAMYLCASSLAGLADETQYFGPGTRLLVL.

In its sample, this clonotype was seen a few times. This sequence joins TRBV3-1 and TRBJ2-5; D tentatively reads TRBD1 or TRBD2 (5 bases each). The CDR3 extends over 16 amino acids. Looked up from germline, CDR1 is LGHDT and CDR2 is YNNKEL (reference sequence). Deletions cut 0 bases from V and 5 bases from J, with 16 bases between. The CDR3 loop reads CASSQDDGTTLETQYF. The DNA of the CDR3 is TGTGCCAGCAGCCAAGATGACGGGACCACCCTGGAGACCCAGTACTTC.

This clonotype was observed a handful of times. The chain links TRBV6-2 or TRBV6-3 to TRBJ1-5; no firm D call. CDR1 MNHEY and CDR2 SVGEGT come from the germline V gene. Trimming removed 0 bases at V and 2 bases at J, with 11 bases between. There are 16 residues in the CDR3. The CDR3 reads CASSYSSPSGNQPQHF. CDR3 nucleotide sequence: TGTGCCAGCAGTTACTCAAGCCCCTCGGGCAATCAGCCCCAGCATTTT.

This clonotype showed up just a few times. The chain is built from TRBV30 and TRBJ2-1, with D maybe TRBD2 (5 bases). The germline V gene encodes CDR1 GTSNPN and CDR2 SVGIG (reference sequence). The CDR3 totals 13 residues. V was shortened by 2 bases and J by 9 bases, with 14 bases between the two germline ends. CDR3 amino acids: CAWSPVSRGEQFF. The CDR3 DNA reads TGTGCCTGGAGTCCCGTGAGCCGGGGTGAGCAGTTCTTC.

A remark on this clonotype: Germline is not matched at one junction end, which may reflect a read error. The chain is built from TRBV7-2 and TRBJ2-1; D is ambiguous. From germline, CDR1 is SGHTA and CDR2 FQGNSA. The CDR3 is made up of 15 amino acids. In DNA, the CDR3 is TGTGCCAGCAGCGAAATTGACTTCTCCTACACTGAGCAGTTCTTC. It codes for CASSEIDFSYTEQFF.

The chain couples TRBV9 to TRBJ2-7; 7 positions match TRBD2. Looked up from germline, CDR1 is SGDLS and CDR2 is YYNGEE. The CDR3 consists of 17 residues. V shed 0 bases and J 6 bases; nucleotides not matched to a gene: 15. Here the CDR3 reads CASSVDPSRGSLGEQYF. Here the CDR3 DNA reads TGTGCCAGCAGCGTAGATCCCTCCCGCGGGAGCCTCGGCGAGCAGTACTTC.

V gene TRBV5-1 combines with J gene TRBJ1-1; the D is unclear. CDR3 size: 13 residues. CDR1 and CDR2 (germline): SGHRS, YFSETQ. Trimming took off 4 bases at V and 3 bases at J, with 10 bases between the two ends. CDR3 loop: CASSPPLDTEAFF. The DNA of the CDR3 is TGCGCCAGCAGCCCCCCCCTGGACACTGAAGCTTTCTTT.

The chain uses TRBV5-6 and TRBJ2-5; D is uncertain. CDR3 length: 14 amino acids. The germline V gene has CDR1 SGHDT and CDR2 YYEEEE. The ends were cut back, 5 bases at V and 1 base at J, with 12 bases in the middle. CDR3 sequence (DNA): TGTGCCAGCAGTTCCAGACGGTTCCAAGAGACCCAGTACTTC. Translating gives CASSSRRFQETQYF.

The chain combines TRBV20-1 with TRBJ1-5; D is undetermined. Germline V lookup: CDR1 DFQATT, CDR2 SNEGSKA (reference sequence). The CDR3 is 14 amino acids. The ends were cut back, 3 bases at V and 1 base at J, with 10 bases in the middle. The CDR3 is CSARGERSNQPQHF. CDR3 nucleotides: TGCAGTGCTAGGGGAGAAAGGAGCAATCAGCCCCAGCATTTT.

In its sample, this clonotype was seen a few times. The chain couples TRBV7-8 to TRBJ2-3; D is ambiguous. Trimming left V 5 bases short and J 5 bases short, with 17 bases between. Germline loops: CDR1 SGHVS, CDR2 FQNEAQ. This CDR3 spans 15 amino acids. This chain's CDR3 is CASSPSPESRDTQYF. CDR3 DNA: TGTGCCAGCAGCCCCTCGCCCGAGTCGAGAGATACGCAGTATTTT.

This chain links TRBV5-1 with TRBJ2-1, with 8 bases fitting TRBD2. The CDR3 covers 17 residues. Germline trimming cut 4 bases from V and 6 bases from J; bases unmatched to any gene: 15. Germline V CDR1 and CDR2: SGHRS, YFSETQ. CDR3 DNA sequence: TGCGCCAGCAGCCCACGACTAGGAGCGGGAGCGCCCAATGAGCAGTTCTTC. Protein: CASSPRLGAGAPNEQFF.

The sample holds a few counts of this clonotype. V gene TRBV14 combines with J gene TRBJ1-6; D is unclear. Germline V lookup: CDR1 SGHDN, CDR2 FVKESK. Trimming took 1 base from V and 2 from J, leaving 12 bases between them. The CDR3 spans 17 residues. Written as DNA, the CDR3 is TGTGCCAGCAGCCAAGTGGGAGGGTATGCCTATAATTCACCCCTCCACTTT. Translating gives CASSQVGGYAYNSPLHF.

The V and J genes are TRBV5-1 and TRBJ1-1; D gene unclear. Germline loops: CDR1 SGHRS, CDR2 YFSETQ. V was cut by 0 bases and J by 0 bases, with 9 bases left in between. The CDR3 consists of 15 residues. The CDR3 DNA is TGCGCCAGCAGCTTGGAAGGATACATGAACACTGAAGCTTTCTTT. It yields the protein CASSLEGYMNTEAFF. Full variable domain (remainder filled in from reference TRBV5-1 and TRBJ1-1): KAGVTQTPRYLIKTRGQQVTLSCSPISGHRSVSWYQQTPGQGLQFLFEYFSETQRNKGNFPGRFSGRQFSNSRSEMNVSTLELGDSALYLCASSLEGYMNTEAFFGQGTRLTVV.

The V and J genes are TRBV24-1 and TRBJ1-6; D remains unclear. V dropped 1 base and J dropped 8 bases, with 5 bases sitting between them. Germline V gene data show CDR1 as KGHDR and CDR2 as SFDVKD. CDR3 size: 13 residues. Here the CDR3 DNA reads TGTGCCACCAGTGATTTTTCAGATTCACCCCTCCACTTT. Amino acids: CATSDFSDSPLHF.

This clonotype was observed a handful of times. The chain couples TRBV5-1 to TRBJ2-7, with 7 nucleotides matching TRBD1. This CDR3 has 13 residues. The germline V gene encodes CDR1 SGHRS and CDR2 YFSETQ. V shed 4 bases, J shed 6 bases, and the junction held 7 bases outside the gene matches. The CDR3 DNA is TGCGCCAGCAGCGCTGGACAGGTTCCCGAGCAGTACTTC. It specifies CASSAGQVPEQYF.

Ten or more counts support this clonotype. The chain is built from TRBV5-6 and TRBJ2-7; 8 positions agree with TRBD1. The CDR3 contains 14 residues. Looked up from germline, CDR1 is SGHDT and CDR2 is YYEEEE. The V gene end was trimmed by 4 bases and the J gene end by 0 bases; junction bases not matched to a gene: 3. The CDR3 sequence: CASSVGQASYEQYF. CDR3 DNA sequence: TGTGCCAGCAGCGTGGGACAGGCCTCCTACGAGCAGTACTTC. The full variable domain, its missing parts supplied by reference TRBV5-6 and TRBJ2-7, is DAGVTQSPTHLIKTRGQQVTLRCSPKSGHDTVSWYQQALGQGPQFIFQYYEEEERQRGNFPDRFSGHQFPNYSSELNVNALLLGDSALYLCASSVGQASYEQYFGPGTRLTVT.

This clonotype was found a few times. The DNA for the CDR3 is TGTGCCAGCAGGTCGGGGAGGGCCTCCTACAATGAGCAGTTCTTC. It specifies CASRSGRASYNEQFF. The chain carries TRBV7-2 and TRBJ2-1; 7 bases align to TRBD2. The CDR3 spans 15 residues. Trimming took 6 bases from V and 0 from J; bases not matched to a gene: 5. Germline V gene lookup returns CDR1 SGHTA and CDR2 FQGNSA.